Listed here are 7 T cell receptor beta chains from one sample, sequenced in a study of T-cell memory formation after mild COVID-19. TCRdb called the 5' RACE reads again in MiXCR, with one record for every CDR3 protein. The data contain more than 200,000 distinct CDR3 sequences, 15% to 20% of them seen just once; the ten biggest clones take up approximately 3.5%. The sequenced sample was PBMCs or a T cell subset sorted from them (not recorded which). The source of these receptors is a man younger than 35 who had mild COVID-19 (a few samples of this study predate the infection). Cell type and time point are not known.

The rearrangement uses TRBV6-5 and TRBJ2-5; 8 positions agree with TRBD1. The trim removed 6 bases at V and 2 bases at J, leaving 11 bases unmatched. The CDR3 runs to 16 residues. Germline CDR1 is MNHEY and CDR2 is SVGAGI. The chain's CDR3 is CASSQAGQGLQETQYF. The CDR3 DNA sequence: TGTGCCAGCAGCCAAGCCGGACAGGGCCTGCAAGAGACCCAGTACTTC.

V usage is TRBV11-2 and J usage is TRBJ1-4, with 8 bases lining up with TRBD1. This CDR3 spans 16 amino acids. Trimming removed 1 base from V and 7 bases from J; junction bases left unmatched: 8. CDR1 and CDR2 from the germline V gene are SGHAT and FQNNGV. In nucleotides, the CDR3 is TGTGCCAGCAGCTTAGGAGGGGACAGGCTACTTGAAAAACTGTTTTTT. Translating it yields CASSLGGDRLLEKLFF.

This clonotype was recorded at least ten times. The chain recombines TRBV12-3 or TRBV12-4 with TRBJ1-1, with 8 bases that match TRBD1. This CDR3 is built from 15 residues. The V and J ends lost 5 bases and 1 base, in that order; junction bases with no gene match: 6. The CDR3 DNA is TGTGCCAGCAGTCCGTTTACAGGGGGGAACACTGAAGCTTTCTTT. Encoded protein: CASSPFTGGNTEAFF.

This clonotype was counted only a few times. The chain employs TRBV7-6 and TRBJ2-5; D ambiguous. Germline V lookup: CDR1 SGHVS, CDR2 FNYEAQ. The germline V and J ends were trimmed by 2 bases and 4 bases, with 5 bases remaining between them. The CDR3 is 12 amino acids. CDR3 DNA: TGTGCCAGCAGCTTACTAGTAGAGACCCAGTACTTC. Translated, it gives CASSLLVETQYF.

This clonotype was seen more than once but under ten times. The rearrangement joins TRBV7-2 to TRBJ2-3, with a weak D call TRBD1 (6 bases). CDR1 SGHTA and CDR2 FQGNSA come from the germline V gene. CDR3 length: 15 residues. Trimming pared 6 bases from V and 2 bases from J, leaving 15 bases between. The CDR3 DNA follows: TGTGCCAGCAGTATCCTCGGACAGCCCACAGATACGCAGTATTTT. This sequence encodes CASSILGQPTDTQYF.

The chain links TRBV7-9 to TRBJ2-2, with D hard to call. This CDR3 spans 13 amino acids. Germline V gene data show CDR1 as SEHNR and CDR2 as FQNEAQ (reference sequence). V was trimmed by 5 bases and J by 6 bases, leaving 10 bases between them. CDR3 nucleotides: TGTGCCAGCAGCCGCCCCGGGTCCGGGGAGCTGTTTTTT. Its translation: CASSRPGSGELFF.

DNA for the CDR3: TGTGCCAGCAGCTTAACAGGGGGCTACTCAGATACGCAGTATTTT. Amino acid sequence: CASSLTGGYSDTQYF. The rearrangement uses TRBV11-3 and TRBJ2-3; 9 bases fit TRBD1. Germline CDR1 and CDR2: SGHNT and YENEEA. The CDR3 extends over 15 amino acids. V lost 2 bases to trimming and J lost 4 bases; unmatched junction nucleotides: 4.